This passage covers 26 T cell receptor beta chains from one sample sequenced in a study of identical twins. TCRdb processed the 5' RACE reads anew with MiXCR; each CDR3 protein has one entry. The repertoire holds about 390,000 distinct CDR3 sequences, with approximately 8.7% as singletons. The sequenced sample was naive T cells sorted from blood. The receptors come from a woman between 50 and 59 years old in good health.

This clonotype has more than one count but fewer than ten. The chain recombines TRBV29-1 with TRBJ2-5; D tentatively reads TRBD1 or TRBD2 (5 bases each). Trimming took 2 bases from V and 4 from J, leaving 8 bases between them. This CDR3 has 12 residues. CDR1 SQVTM and CDR2 ANQGSEA come from the germline V gene. CDR3 sequence: CSVERGAETQYF. The CDR3 coding sequence is TGCAGCGTTGAACGAGGGGCAGAGACCCAGTACTTC.

The V gene is TRBV29-1, the J gene TRBJ1-3; D gene unclear. Trimming took 4 bases from V and 3 from J, leaving 7 bases between them. The CDR3 is 12 amino acids. CDR1 is SQVTM and CDR2 is ANQGSEA in the germline V gene. CDR3 DNA: TGCAGCGTTGCAGCCCTTGGAAACACCATATATTTT. Its protein product is CSVAALGNTIYF. The full variable domain, completed using reference TRBV29-1 and TRBJ1-3, is SAVISQKPSRDICQRGTSLTIQCQVDSQVTMMFWYRQQPGQSLTLIATANQGSEATYESGFVIDKFPISRPNLTFSTLTVSNMSPEDSSIYLCSVAALGNTIYFGEGSWLTVV.

Ten or more counts support this clonotype. The gene calls are TRBV5-6 and TRBJ2-1; 11 bases map to TRBD2. The CDR3 sequence is 20 residues long. With V trimmed by 3 bases and J by 4 bases, 18 bases remained unmatched. CDR1 is SGHDT, CDR2 YYEEEE, per germline. The CDR3 spells CASSSPHALAGGLSYNEQFF. CDR3 in DNA: TGTGCCAGCAGCTCTCCTCACGCTCTAGCGGGGGGACTCTCATACAATGAGCAGTTCTTC.

This clonotype was seen repeatedly, ten times or more. The chain uses TRBV28 and TRBJ1-5; D gene unclear. Germline CDR1 reads MDHEN; CDR2 reads SYDVKM. This CDR3 is 12 amino acids long. The ends were cut back, 4 bases at V and 8 bases at J, with 9 bases in the middle. CDR3 in DNA: TGTGCCAGCAGTTCCTCACTCGAGCCCCAGCATTTT. This translates into CASSSSLEPQHF.

V and J are TRBV5-1 and TRBJ2-7, with D possibly TRBD2 on 6 matching bases. The germline V and J ends were trimmed by 2 bases and 3 bases, with 15 bases remaining between them. CDR1 is SGHRS, CDR2 YFSETQ, per germline. This CDR3 has 15 residues. As DNA, the CDR3 is TGCGCCAGCAGCTTTGGGCCGGGGGACGGCTACGAGCAGTACTTC. It translates to CASSFGPGDGYEQYF.

This clonotype has a count of ten or more. J is TRBJ1-1 and V is TRBV20-1; no reliable D call. Germline V gene sequence: CDR1 DFQATT, CDR2 SNEGSKA (reference sequence). The CDR3 has 13 amino acids. With 1 base removed from V and 6 bases from J, the gap between germline ends came to 12 bases. Here the CDR3 reads CSARVGPGPEAFF. As DNA, the CDR3 is TGCAGTGCTAGAGTAGGCCCTGGACCTGAAGCTTTCTTT.

This clonotype was counted only a few times. V and J are TRBV6-5 and TRBJ2-2; D perhaps matches TRBD2 (6 bases). The germline V and J ends were trimmed by 0 bases and 7 bases, with 24 bases remaining between them. There are 19 residues in the CDR3. Germline V gives CDR1 MNHEY, CDR2 SVGAGI. As DNA, the CDR3 is TGTGCCAGCAGTTACTCGTTCGGACCGGAGGTCGGAGGGAGCGGGGAGCTGTTTTTT. Its translation is CASSYSFGPEVGGSGELFF.

There are many counts of this clonotype. This chain links TRBV12-3 or TRBV12-4 with TRBJ2-3, with TRBD2 matching over 9 bases. V lost 5 bases, J lost 6 bases, and 9 bases stayed unmatched. This CDR3 region has 15 residues. The CDR3: CASSDPGLAKDTQYF. CDR3 coding DNA: TGTGCCAGCAGTGACCCGGGACTAGCAAAGGATACGCAGTATTTT.

The CDR3 DNA reads as TGTGCCACCAGTGATCGGACGGCTGGCTACAATGAGCAGTTCTTC. This gives the protein CATSDRTAGYNEQFF. J is TRBJ2-1 and V is TRBV24-1; D call uncertain. This CDR3 is 15 amino acids long. CDR1 is KGHDR, CDR2 SFDVKD, per germline. V gave up 3 bases and J gave up 3 bases, with 11 bases separating them.

The CDR3, as DNA: TGCAGTGCTAGAATAGCGGGAGGGCAGGGTGAGCAGTTCTTC. Its translation is CSARIAGGQGEQFF. The rearrangement joins TRBV20-1 to TRBJ2-1; the match to TRBD2 covers 11 bases. CDR1 is DFQATT and CDR2 is SNEGSKA in the germline V gene (reference sequence). V lost 2 bases and J lost 9; bases outside the gene matches: 6. The CDR3 loop spans 14 amino acids.

This clonotype occurred many times. The chain joins TRBV12-5 to TRBJ2-5; 16 positions match TRBD2. CDR3 length: 17 amino acids. In germline, CDR1 is LGHNT, CDR2 FRNRAP. J gave up 1 base and V 6 bases, and 5 bases lay outside the gene matches. The CDR3 DNA is TGTGCTAGTGGCTCGGGACTAGCGGGAGGGCCCCAAGAGACCCAGTACTTC. It encodes CASGSGLAGGPQETQYF. Full variable domain (outside the CDR3, taken from reference TRBV12-5 and TRBJ2-5): DARVTQTPRHKVTEMGQEVTMRCQPILGHNTVFWYRQTMMQGLELLAYFRNRAPLDDSGMPKDRFSAEMPDATLATLKIQPSEPRDSAVYFCASGSGLAGGPQETQYFGPGTRLLVL.

In its sample, this clonotype was seen many times. The chain carries TRBV27 and TRBJ2-3; 8 bases are shared with TRBD2. The CDR3 loop spans 15 amino acids. Germline assignment: CDR1 MNHEY and CDR2 SMNVEV (reference sequence). V gave up 5 bases and J gave up 4 bases; unmatched junction bases: 8. Here the CDR3 DNA reads TGTGCCAGCAGTCCACAGACGGGAGGGCCAGATACGCAGTATTTT. As protein: CASSPQTGGPDTQYF.

This clonotype was picked up a small number of times. The chain is built from TRBV7-9 and TRBJ2-1, with D perhaps matching TRBD2 (6 bases). There are 12 residues in the CDR3. Between the trimmed V and J ends, which lost 5 bases and 15 bases, there was a span of 17 bases. Germline-derived CDR1 and CDR2 are SEHNR and FQNEAQ (reference sequence). In nucleotides, the CDR3 is TGTGCCAGCAGCCCAGCATGGGGGACTCTGTTCTTC. Translated: CASSPAWGTLFF. Full variable domain (remainder filled in from reference TRBV7-9 and TRBJ2-1): DTGVSQNPRHKITKRGQNVTFRCDPISEHNRLYWYRQTLGQGPEFLTYFQNEAQLEKSRLLSDRFSAERPKGSFSTLEIQRTEQGDSAMYLCASSPAWGTLFFGPGTRLTVL.

In its sample, this clonotype was seen a few times. This chain joins TRBV12-3 or TRBV12-4 and TRBJ1-1; D call uncertain. The CDR3 has 16 residues. V was cut by 7 bases and J by 1 base, with 19 bases left in between. The CDR3 protein is CASTISHSMTNTEAFF. CDR3 coding DNA: TGTGCCAGCACCATTTCCCACAGTATGACGAACACTGAAGCTTTCTTT.

This clonotype was seen more than once but under ten times. The V call is TRBV20-1, the J call TRBJ2-1; 8 bases match TRBD2. After removal of 0 bases from V and 2 bases from J, the junction contained 3 bases not matched to a gene. CDR3 length equals 15 residues. Germline assignment: CDR1 DFQATT and CDR2 SNEGSKA (reference sequence). This CDR3 is CSARDRGRTYNEQFF. The CDR3 nucleotides read TGCAGTGCTAGAGACCGCGGGAGGACCTACAATGAGCAGTTCTTC.

In this sample, this clonotype turned up a few times. The chain links TRBV6-2 or TRBV6-3 to TRBJ2-7; 8 bases are a match to TRBD1. Germline V CDR1 and CDR2: MNHEY, SVGEGT. V gave up 6 bases and J gave up 0 bases; unmatched junction bases: 10. This CDR3 comprises 16 residues. This CDR3 is CASSRHGTGVSYEQYF. The CDR3 DNA sequence: TGTGCCAGCAGCCGACACGGGACAGGAGTCTCCTACGAGCAGTACTTC.

This clonotype was recorded a few times. The V and J genes are TRBV7-9 and TRBJ2-7, with 9 bases fitting TRBD1. The CDR3 is 16 amino acids. V gave up 6 bases and J gave up 6 bases; unmatched junction bases: 15. Germline lookup yields CDR1 SEHNR and CDR2 FQNEAQ (reference sequence). CDR3 DNA sequence: TGTGCCAGCAGTCCGATTTCCGGGACAGGGATCGGCGAGCAGTACGTC. Translation gives CASSPISGTGIGEQYV.

In DNA form, the CDR3 reads TGTGCCAGCAGCTCGCAGATGAACACTGAAGCTTTCTTT. It translates to CASSSQMNTEAFF. This chain uses TRBV11-1 with TRBJ1-1; D is ambiguous. The V and J ends lost 4 bases and 0 bases respectively, with 6 bases between them. The germline V gene encodes CDR1 SGHAT and CDR2 FQDESV (reference sequence). The CDR3 extends over 13 amino acids.

This clonotype was counted only a few times. This chain uses TRBV4-1 with TRBJ2-3; D is unclear. CDR3 size: 15 residues. Trimming removed 1 base from V and 2 bases from J, with 10 bases in between. CDR1 MGHRA and CDR2 YSYEKL come from the germline V gene. CDR3 nucleotides: TGCGCCAGCAGCCAAGGAGCGAAGACCACAGATACGCAGTATTTT. It codes for CASSQGAKTTDTQYF.

This clonotype was seen a handful of times. The chain couples TRBV27 to TRBJ1-1; D gene uncertain. Trimming left V 1 base short and J 1 base short, with 7 bases between. This CDR3 comprises 14 residues. CDR1 is MNHEY, CDR2 SMNVEV, per germline (reference sequence). The CDR3 here is CASSLYYGNTEAFF. In DNA, the CDR3 is TGTGCCAGCAGTTTATACTACGGGAACACTGAAGCTTTCTTT.

The chain uses TRBV9 and TRBJ2-2; 12 bases line up with TRBD2. J was trimmed by 6 bases and V by 4 bases; bases with no gene match: 4. Germline loops: CDR1 SGDLS, CDR2 YYNGEE. The CDR3 extends over 15 amino acids. CDR3 nucleotide sequence: TGTGCCAGCAGCCTAGCGGGGGGGCCCCCCGGGGAGCTGTTTTTT. This gives the protein CASSLAGGPPGELFF. Looking up the rest from reference TRBV9 and TRBJ2-2 gives the full variable domain: DSGVTQTPKHLITATGQRVTLRCSPRSGDLSVYWYQQSLDQGLQFLIQYYNGEERAKGNILERFSAQQFPDLHSELNLSSLELGDSALYFCASSLAGGPPGELFFGEGSRLTVL.

This clonotype was seen more than once but under ten times. The chain uses TRBV20-1 and TRBJ1-6; TRBD1 is a possible D gene (5 bases). This CDR3 contains 16 residues. The V gene's germline CDR1 is DFQATT and CDR2 SNEGSKA (reference sequence). Trimming left V 0 bases short and J 8 bases short, with 17 bases between. Here the CDR3 reads CSARDGARSADSPLHF. The CDR3 DNA follows: TGCAGTGCTAGAGATGGGGCGCGGTCGGCTGATTCACCCCTCCACTTT.

The rearrangement joins TRBV18 to TRBJ2-1; TRBD1 agrees at 7 bases. J gave up 5 bases and V 5 bases, and 12 bases lay outside the gene matches. The CDR3 consists of 16 residues. CDR1 and CDR2 (germline): KGHSH, LQKENI. The CDR3 loop reads CASSTKDRRLNNEQFF. Written as DNA, the CDR3 is TGTGCCAGCTCAACAAAGGACAGGAGACTTAACAATGAGCAGTTCTTC.

This clonotype was detected only a few times. This chain connects TRBV4-2 to TRBJ2-7, with a tentative D call TRBD1 (7 bases). There are 16 residues in the CDR3. V shed 0 bases and J shed 7 bases, with 19 bases lying between them. Per the germline V gene, CDR1 is LGHNA and CDR2 is YNFKEQ. DNA of the CDR3: TGTGCCAGCAGCCAAGATAGGGCGGGACAGCACTTGGAGCAGTACTTC. As protein: CASSQDRAGQHLEQYF.

This clonotype showed up just a few times. This chain connects TRBV7-8 to TRBJ1-5; D might be TRBD1 (5 bases). Germline CDR1 SGHVS, CDR2 FQNEAQ. The V end lost 5 bases, the J end lost 0 bases, and 14 bases lay between the germline ends. The CDR3 sequence is 16 residues long. The CDR3: CASSPGTRVSNQPQHF. The CDR3 bases are TGTGCCAGCAGCCCAGGGACTCGGGTTAGCAATCAGCCCCAGCATTTT.

V usage is TRBV24-1 and J usage is TRBJ2-1, with 11 bases that match TRBD2. With 1 base clipped from V and 14 bases from J, the junction kept 3 bases outside the gene matches. Germline V gene lookup returns CDR1 KGHDR and CDR2 SFDVKD. The CDR3 loop spans 13 amino acids. CDR3 loop: CATSDFLAGGEFF. The CDR3 DNA reads as TGTGCCACCAGTGATTTCCTAGCGGGAGGTGAGTTCTTC.